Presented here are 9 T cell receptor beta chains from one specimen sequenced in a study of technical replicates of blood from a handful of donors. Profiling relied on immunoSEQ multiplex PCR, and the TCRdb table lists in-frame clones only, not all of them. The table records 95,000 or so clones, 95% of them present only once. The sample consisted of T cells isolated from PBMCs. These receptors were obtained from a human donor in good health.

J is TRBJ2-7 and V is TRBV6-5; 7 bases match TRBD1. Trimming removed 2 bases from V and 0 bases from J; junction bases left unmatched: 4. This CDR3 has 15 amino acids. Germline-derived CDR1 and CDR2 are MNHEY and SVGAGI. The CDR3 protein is CASSYGTESSYEQYF. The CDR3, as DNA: TGTGCCAGCAGTTACGGGACAGAGAGCTCCTACGAGCAGTACTTC.

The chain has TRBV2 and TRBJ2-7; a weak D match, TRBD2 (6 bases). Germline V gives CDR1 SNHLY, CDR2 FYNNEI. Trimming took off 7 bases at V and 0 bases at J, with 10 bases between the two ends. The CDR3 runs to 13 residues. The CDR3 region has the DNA TGTGCCAGCATAGCGGCTAGCTCCTACGAGCAGTACTTC. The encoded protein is CASIAASSYEQYF.

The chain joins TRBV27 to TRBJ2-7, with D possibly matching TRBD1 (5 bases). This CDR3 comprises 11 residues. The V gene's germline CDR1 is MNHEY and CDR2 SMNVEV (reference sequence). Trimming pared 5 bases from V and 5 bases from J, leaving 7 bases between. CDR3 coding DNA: TGTGCCAGCAGTCAACAGGACGAGCAGTACTTC. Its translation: CASSQQDEQYF.

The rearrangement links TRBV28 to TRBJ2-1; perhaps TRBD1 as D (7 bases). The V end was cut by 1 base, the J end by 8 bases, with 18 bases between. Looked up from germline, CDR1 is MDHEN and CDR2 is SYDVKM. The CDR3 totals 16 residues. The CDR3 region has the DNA TGTGCCAGCAGTTTATCCCTTACTACAGGGGACTATGAGCAGTTCTTC. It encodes CASSLSLTTGDYEQFF.

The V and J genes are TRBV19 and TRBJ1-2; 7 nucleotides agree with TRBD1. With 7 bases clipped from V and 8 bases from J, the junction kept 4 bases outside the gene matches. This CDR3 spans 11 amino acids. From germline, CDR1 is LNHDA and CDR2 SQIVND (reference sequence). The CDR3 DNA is TGTGCCAGTACAGGGGGAAGGGGCTACACCTTC. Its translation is CASTGGRGYTF.

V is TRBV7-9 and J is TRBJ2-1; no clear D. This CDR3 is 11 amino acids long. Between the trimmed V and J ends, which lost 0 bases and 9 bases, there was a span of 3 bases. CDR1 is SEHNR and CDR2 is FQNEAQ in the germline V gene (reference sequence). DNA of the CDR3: TGTGCCAGCAGCTTAGCCTCTGAGCAGTTCTTC. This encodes CASSLASEQFF. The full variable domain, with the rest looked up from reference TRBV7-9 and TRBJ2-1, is DTGVSQNPRHKITKRGQNVTFRCDPISEHNRLYWYRQTLGQGPEFLTYFQNEAQLEKSRLLSDRFSAERPKGSFSTLEIQRTEQGDSAMYLCASSLASEQFFGPGTRLTVL.

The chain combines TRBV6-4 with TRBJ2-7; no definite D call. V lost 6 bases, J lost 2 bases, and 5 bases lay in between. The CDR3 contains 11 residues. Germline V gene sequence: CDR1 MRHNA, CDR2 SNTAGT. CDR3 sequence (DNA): TGTGCCAGCAGGGCCCCCTACGAGCAGTACTTC. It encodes CASRAPYEQYF.

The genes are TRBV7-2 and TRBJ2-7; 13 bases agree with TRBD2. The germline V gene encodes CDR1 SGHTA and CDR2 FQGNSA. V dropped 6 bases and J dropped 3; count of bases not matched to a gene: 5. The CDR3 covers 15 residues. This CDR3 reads CASRKGTSGVYEQYF. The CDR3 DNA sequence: TGTGCCAGCAGGAAAGGGACTAGCGGGGTCTACGAGCAGTACTTC. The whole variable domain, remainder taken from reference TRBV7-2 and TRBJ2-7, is GAGVSQSPSNKVTEKGKDVELRCDPISGHTALYWYRQSLGQGLEFLIYFQGNSAPDKSGLPSDRFSAERTGGSVSTLTIQRTQQEDSAVYLCASRKGTSGVYEQYFGPGTRLTVT.

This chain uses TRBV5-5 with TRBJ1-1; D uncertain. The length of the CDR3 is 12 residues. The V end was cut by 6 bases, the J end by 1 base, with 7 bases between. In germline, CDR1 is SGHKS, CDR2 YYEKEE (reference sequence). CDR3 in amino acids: CASIRQNTEAFF. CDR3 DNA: TGTGCCAGCATTAGACAGAACACTGAAGCTTTCTTT.